This T cell receptor beta chain was identified during a study of T-cell reconstitution after alpha-beta-depleted transplantation in children. General study findings and limits: Where some patients showed high TCRbeta diversity at day 60, it came from recipient T cells and thymic progenitors that had survived. A year post-transplant, T-cell counts and diversity derived mostly from newly produced T cells. At around two months after transplant, the alpha-beta T cells were reportedly derived from several hundred expanded clones that came from non-depleted graft cells.

Unique molecular identifiers tagged the TCRbeta library. Each CDR3 protein is one row after TCRdb ran MiXCR on the PCR reads. The sample carries 600,000 to 700,000 distinct CDR3 sequences, around 13% recorded once. Ten or more counts support this clonotype. Its antigen is undetermined. From germline, CDR1 is SGHRS and CDR2 YFSETQ. The CDR3 extends over 15 amino acids. Between the trimmed V and J ends, which lost 0 bases and 2 bases, there was a span of 9 bases. This TCR was sampled from a girl aged 2-15 years with congenital amegakaryocytic thrombocytopenia, due to receive a stem cell transplant. The starting material was PBMCs, obtained before TCRalphabeta/CD19-depleted stem cell transplant. The chain links TRBV5-1 to TRBJ2-1; D ambiguous. The CDR3 DNA is TGCGCCAGCAGCTTGGGCGGCGGAGCCTACAATGAGCAGTTCTTC. This codes for CASSLGGGAYNEQFF.